These T cell receptor beta chains were read from a single sample in a study of blood T cell repertoires in COVID-19. Assay: immunoSEQ multiplex PCR; the TCRdb copy retains only in-frame clones and omits some. The table lists approximately 170,000 clones, around 85% of them singletons. Sequenced input: peripheral blood. The receptor set was obtained from a man aged 55 to 69 who had recovered from COVID-19. Both conserved end residues are part of each CDR3. The D gene is left open where the match is weak. For some rows the clone size is stated as once, few or many, or as a class when expanded; others skip it.

size	V	D	J	CDR3	DNA
.	TRBV19	TRBD2	TRBJ2-1	CASSIVFLGGGFSYNEQFF	TGTGCCAGTAGTATAGTTTTTCTGGGCGGGGGGTTCTCCTACAATGAGCAGTTCTTC
.	TRBV21-1	.	TRBJ1-5	CASSARGRVYQPQHF	TGTGCCAGCAGCGCAAGGGGCAGGGTCTACCAGCCCCAGCATTTT
.	TRBV11-1	TRBD2	TRBJ2-5	CASSWGTRLETQYF	TGTGCCAGCAGCTGGGGGACTAGGCTAGAGACCCAGTACTTC
few	TRBV4-2	TRBD1	TRBJ1-1	CASSGRGPGTEAFF	TGTGCCAGCAGCGGCAGGGGGCCGGGAACTGAAGCTTTCTTT
.	TRBV19	.	TRBJ1-2	CASSTQGNGYTF	TGTGCCAGTAGTACCCAGGGGAATGGCTACACCTTC
.	TRBV18	.	TRBJ2-3	CASSPQEGAKDTQYF	TGTGCCAGCTCACCTCAGGAGGGGGCGAAAGATACGCAGTATTTT
.	TRBV3-1/TRBV3-2	TRBD2	TRBJ2-1	CASSPGWLAGMYNEQFF	TGTGCCAGCAGCCCCGGCTGGCTAGCGGGGATGTACAATGAGCAGTTCTTC
.	TRBV5-8	.	TRBJ1-5	CAGTDRGGAGNQPQHF	TGTGCCGGTACCGACCGGGGGGGGGCGGGCAATCAGCCCCAGCATTTT
.	TRBV7-3	TRBD2	TRBJ2-5	CASSAQAGQETQYF	TGTGCCAGCAGCGCCCAAGCGGGACAAGAGACCCAGTACTTC
.	TRBV7-9	TRBD1	TRBJ2-6	CASSLLLGQGILGANVLTF	TGTGCCAGCAGCTTACTTTTAGGACAGGGGATTCTGGGGGCCAACGTCCTGACTTTC
.	TRBV5-6	.	TRBJ1-1	CASSLRWGPEAFF	TGTGCCAGCAGCTTGAGGTGGGGGCCTGAAGCTTTCTTT
many	TRBV19	TRBD1	TRBJ1-2	CASSVTGAPGHGYTF	TGTGCCAGTAGTGTGACAGGGGCCCCCGGACATGGCTACACCTTC
.	TRBV11-3	.	TRBJ2-3	CASSFISTDTQYF	TGTGCCAGCAGCTTTATTAGCACAGATACGCAGTATTTT
.	TRBV4-3	TRBD1	TRBJ2-1	CASSQERQGRGNEQFF	TGCGCCAGCAGCCAAGAGAGACAGGGTCGAGGCAATGAGCAGTTCTTC
.	TRBV2	TRBD2	TRBJ2-3	CASRRSGGDTQYF	TGTGCCAGCAGGCGTAGCGGGGGGGATACGCAGTATTTT
few	TRBV9	TRBD2	TRBJ2-1	CASSEGGLASDNEQFF	TGTGCCAGCAGCGAGGGGGGACTAGCGAGCGACAATGAGCAGTTCTTC
.	TRBV5-4	TRBD1	TRBJ2-5	CASRSRQGAKETQYF	TGTGCCAGCAGGTCCCGACAGGGGGCGAAGGAGACCCAGTACTTC
.	TRBV19	TRBD1	TRBJ2-3	CASSPNQGQGRTLADTQYF	TGTGCCAGTAGTCCAAATCAGGGACAGGGAAGGACCCTCGCAGATACGCAGTATTTT
.	TRBV27	.	TRBJ1-4	CASSSRQVNEKLFF	TGTGCCAGCAGTTCCAGACAGGTTAATGAAAAACTGTTTTTT
.	TRBV9	TRBD2	TRBJ2-5	CASLIAGGRQETQYF	TGTGCCAGCCTTATAGCGGGGGGGAGGCAAGAGACCCAGTACTTC
.	TRBV6-5	.	TRBJ1-4	CASSPAANEKLFF	TGTGCCAGCAGCCCCGCGGCTAATGAAAAACTGTTTTTT
.	TRBV27	TRBD1	TRBJ1-6	CASTRDSYNSPLHF	TGTGCCAGCACTAGGGACAGCTATAATTCACCCCTCCACTTT
.	TRBV7-9	TRBD2	TRBJ2-5	CASSSTGTSGIYQETQYF	TGTGCCAGCAGCTCAACCGGGACTAGCGGTATTTACCAAGAGACCCAGTACTTC
.	TRBV9	TRBD1	TRBJ1-2	CASRSGTGDYGYTF	TGTGCCAGCAGGTCCGGGACAGGGGATTATGGCTACACCTTC
.	TRBV5-1	TRBD1	TRBJ1-2	CASSPRQGNGYTF	TGCGCCAGCAGCCCGCGACAGGGGAATGGCTACACCTTC
.	TRBV5-5	TRBD1	TRBJ1-6	CASSERLGQGAPLHF	TGTGCCAGCAGCGAAAGACTCGGACAGGGAGCACCCCTCCACTTT
.	TRBV12-3/TRBV12-4	.	TRBJ2-7	CASSLVESYEQYF	TGTGCCAGCAGTTTAGTAGAGTCCTACGAGCAGTACTTC
.	TRBV6-2/TRBV6-3	TRBD1	TRBJ1-5	CASRPLGTGSILNRQPQHF	TGTGCCAGCAGACCTCTCGGGACAGGATCGATTCTAAATCGTCAGCCCCAGCATTTT
.	TRBV7-9	TRBD2	TRBJ2-5	CASSAGQRGWQETQYF	TGTGCCAGCAGCGCCGGGCAGCGGGGGTGGCAAGAGACCCAGTACTTC
.	TRBV14	TRBD1	TRBJ1-6	CASSTGGWSPLHF	TGTGCCAGCAGCACAGGGGGATGGTCACCCCTCCACTTT
.	TRBV7-3	.	TRBJ1-2	CASSPQTGLDYGYTF	TGTGCCAGCAGCCCCCAGACAGGATTAGACTATGGCTACACCTTC
few	TRBV19	TRBD1	TRBJ2-7	CASSGTVYEQYF	TGTGCCAGTAGTGGGACAGTGTACGAGCAGTACTTC
.	TRBV6-5	.	TRBJ1-1	CASSYNRDLPEAFF	TGTGCCAGCAGTTACAACAGGGACCTTCCGGAAGCTTTCTTT
.	TRBV5-4	TRBD2	TRBJ2-5	CASSLGAGGITETQYF	TGTGCCAGCAGCTTGGGTGCGGGGGGGATCACTGAGACCCAGTACTTC
few	TRBV12-3/TRBV12-4	TRBD1	TRBJ1-5	CASSPRQGQPQHF	TGTGCCAGCAGCCCCCGACAGGGGCAGCCCCAGCATTTT
few	TRBV5-4	TRBD1	TRBJ1-3	CASSLARTGSLSGNTIYF	TGTGCCAGCAGCTTGGCCCGGACAGGGTCCTTATCTGGAAACACCATATATTTT
.	TRBV9	TRBD2	TRBJ2-2	CASSPRPGTSTGELFF	TGTGCCAGCAGCCCCCGTCCCGGGACTAGTACCGGGGAGCTGTTTTTT
.	TRBV18	.	TRBJ1-2	CASSPRQAGYYGYTF	TGTGCCAGCTCACCACGCCAGGCGGGTTACTATGGCTACACCTTC
.	TRBV7-8	TRBD1	TRBJ1-6	CASSLVSGQGASDNSPLHF	TGTGCCAGCAGCTTAGTGTCTGGACAGGGGGCATCGGATAATTCACCCCTCCACTTT
.	TRBV5-4	.	TRBJ2-2	CASSLAGGNTGELFF	TGTGCCAGCAGCTTGGCCGGGGGGAACACCGGGGAGCTGTTTTTT
.	TRBV6-6	.	TRBJ2-2	CASRGQINTGELFF	TGTGCCAGCAGAGGACAGATAAACACCGGGGAGCTGTTTTTT